This TCR beta chain was sequenced for a study of T cells in Graves' hyperthyroidism and ophthalmopathy. Per the germline V gene, CDR1 is LNHDA and CDR2 is SQIVND (reference sequence). V shed 2 bases and J 1 base; nucleotides not matched to a gene: 8. CDR3 length: 17 residues. RNA transcripts gave rise to amplified TCR beta CDR3 regions. The TCR CDR3 first-round RT-PCR relied on the HTBI primer set. One entry per CDR3 protein, called by TCRdb with MiXCR from the multiplex PCR reads. The sample records a few hundred thousand distinct CDR3 sequences, approximately 13% being singletons. The sequence derives from a woman aged 40-49 years with Graves' ophthalmopathy. The specimen was blood. The rearrangement joins TRBV19 to TRBJ2-3, with 8 bases fitting TRBD2. The CDR3 DNA sequence: TGTGCCAGTAGTATATACGGGAGGGCCATGGGCACAGATACGCAGTATTTT. It encodes CASSIYGRAMGTDTQYF.